The 13 T cell receptor beta chains below come from one sample, sequenced in a study of tumor and adjacent non-tumor tissue in lung cancer. TCRbeta libraries were built with three rounds of nested PCR, modified from ARM-PCR. TCRdb reprocessed the multiplex PCR reads via MiXCR and lists one record per CDR3 protein. The sample has about 75,000 distinct CDR3 sequences, more than 60% seen once; the top ten hold over 9.5%. RNA was extracted from bulk tissue without any cell sorting. The sequenced material came from lung tumor tissue. Source of these receptors: a woman aged 45-59 years with non-small cell lung cancer.

Comments on this clonotype: The germline gene is not matched at one end of the junction; a read error may be the cause. This chain connects TRBV4-2 to TRBJ2-7, with D maybe TRBD2 (6 bases). CDR3 length: 15 amino acids. CDR1 is LGHNA and CDR2 is YNFKEQ in the germline V gene. CDR3 nucleotides: TGTGCCAGCAGCCGAGAGCCTACCGGGAGCTACAAGCAGTACTTC. It specifies CASSREPTGSYKQYF.

This clonotype has a single count. The chain couples TRBV5-1 to TRBJ1-4; 7 nucleotides line up with TRBD1. The CDR3 contains 16 residues. Germline V gene data show CDR1 as SGHRS and CDR2 as YFSETQ. V gave up 7 bases and J gave up 12 bases; unmatched junction bases: 21. The CDR3 DNA sequence: TGCGCCAGCGGTCCGGGTGGGACAGCAACTAATGAGGAACTGTTTTTT. It specifies CASGPGGTATNEELFF.

This clonotype has at least ten counts. V is TRBV11-2 and J is TRBJ2-2, with TRBD2 matching 13 bases. V was clipped by 8 bases and J by 3 bases; unmatched bases: 6. Germline V gives CDR1 SGHAT, CDR2 FQNNGV. The CDR3 totals 16 residues. The chain's CDR3 is CASGGLAGDHTGELFF. For the CDR3, the DNA is TGTGCCAGCGGCGGACTAGCGGGAGATCACACCGGGGAGCTGTTTTTT.

About this clonotype itself: In this CDR3 the conserved last residue, phenylalanine or tryptophan, is missing, so a read error is likely. This chain uses TRBV29-1 with TRBJ1-2, with TRBD1 as a possible D gene (5 bases). CDR3 length: 12 residues. Trimming removed 3 bases at V and 7 bases at J, with 12 bases between. CDR1 and CDR2 (germline): SQVTM, ANQGSEA. The CDR3 DNA is TGCAGCGTTGAGGGTGAGGGGTGTGGCTACACCTTG. Encoded protein: CSVEGEGCGYTL.

The table lists this clonotype with a count of one. With a much larger clone just one base away, this may be a read error. The chain has TRBV20-1 and TRBJ1-6, with D tentatively TRBD1 (5 bases). The length of the CDR3 is 14 residues. Germline lookup yields CDR1 DFQATT and CDR2 SNEGSKA (reference sequence). V lost 3 bases, J lost 14 bases, and 20 bases lay in between. The CDR3 protein is CSASLGSRGISLHF. The DNA for the CDR3 is TGCAGTGCTAGTCTTGGGTCAAGGGGAATTTCCCTCCACTTT.

A remark on this clonotype: The germline gene is not matched at one end of the junction; a read error may be the cause. The rearrangement links TRBV30 to TRBJ2-3; D is possibly TRBD1 or TRBD2 (5 bases each). Germline CDR1 is GTSNPN and CDR2 is SVGIG (reference sequence). This CDR3 is built from 19 residues. The CDR3 reads CAWSVQDWRLSFSTDTQYF. The CDR3 DNA follows: TGTGCCTGGAGTGTACAGGACTGGAGATTATCCTTTAGCACAGACACGCAGTATTTT.

This chain connects TRBV5-6 to TRBJ2-3; no definite D call. The CDR3 runs 12 residues. Germline lookup yields CDR1 SGHDT and CDR2 YYEEEE. Trimming pared 4 bases from V and 15 bases from J, leaving 18 bases between. The CDR3 DNA sequence: TGTGCCAGCAGCCCCAACACAGATATGCATTATTTT. Translated, it gives CASSPNTDMHYF.

This clonotype showed up just a few times. The V and J genes are TRBV12-1 and TRBJ2-2; TRBD2 reflects the table's D call only, with no check against the DNA. TRBV12-1 represents a pseudogene. CDR3 length: 19 residues. DNA of the CDR3: TGTGCCAGCAGCTTGCTCTGTAAACCGACTAGAATCGGCACAGGGGAGCTGTTTTTT. This encodes CASSLLCKPTRIGTGELFF.

This clonotype was counted at least ten times. This chain connects TRBV6-6 to TRBJ2-7, with D tentatively TRBD1 or TRBD2 (6 bases each). Germline values: CDR1 MNHNY, CDR2 SVGAGI (reference sequence). The CDR3 extends over 13 amino acids. The CDR3 spells CASSYSRGHRAPV. CDR3 nucleotide sequence: TGTGCCAGCAGTTACTCGCGGGGTCACAGGGCCCCCGTC.

This clonotype occurred many times. V is TRBV6-1 and J is TRBJ2-2, with TRBD2 identical over 9 bases. The CDR3 loop spans 15 amino acids. The trim removed 7 bases at V and 2 bases at J, leaving 5 bases unmatched. Germline values: CDR1 MNHNS, CDR2 SASEGT. The CDR3 reads CASIISGGNTGELFF. The CDR3, as DNA: TGTGCCAGCATCATTAGCGGGGGCAACACCGGGGAGCTGTTTTTT.

A remark on this clonotype: A much larger clone lies one base from this, so it may be a read error. The chain is built from TRBV5-1 and TRBJ2-5; D gene unclear. Per the germline V gene, CDR1 is SGHRS and CDR2 is YFSETQ. The CDR3 contains 14 residues. The CDR3 is CASSLYGSQEAQYF. The DNA of the CDR3 is TGCGCCAGCAGCTTGTATGGCAGCCAAGAGGCCCAGTACTTC.

A word on this clonotype: A much larger clonotype is one base distant, so this may be a read error. The chain recombines TRBV2 with TRBJ1-4; 7 bases are shared with TRBD1. The CDR3 runs 12 residues. The germline V gene has CDR1 SNHLY and CDR2 FYNNEI. DNA of the CDR3: TGTACCAGCAGTGAGGGGGCGGGAAAACTGTTTTTT. It encodes CTSSEGAGKLFF.

This clonotype was seen repeatedly, ten times or more. This sequence joins TRBV24-1 and TRBJ2-3; TRBD1 agrees at 9 bases. CDR1 KGHDR and CDR2 SFDVKD come from the germline V gene. The CDR3 sequence is 15 residues long. Trimming removed 4 bases from V and 7 bases from J; junction bases left unmatched: 8. The CDR3 is CATSDSGQGQNTQYF. The CDR3 DNA is TGTGCCACCAGTGACTCGGGACAGGGTCAAAATACGCAGTATTTT.